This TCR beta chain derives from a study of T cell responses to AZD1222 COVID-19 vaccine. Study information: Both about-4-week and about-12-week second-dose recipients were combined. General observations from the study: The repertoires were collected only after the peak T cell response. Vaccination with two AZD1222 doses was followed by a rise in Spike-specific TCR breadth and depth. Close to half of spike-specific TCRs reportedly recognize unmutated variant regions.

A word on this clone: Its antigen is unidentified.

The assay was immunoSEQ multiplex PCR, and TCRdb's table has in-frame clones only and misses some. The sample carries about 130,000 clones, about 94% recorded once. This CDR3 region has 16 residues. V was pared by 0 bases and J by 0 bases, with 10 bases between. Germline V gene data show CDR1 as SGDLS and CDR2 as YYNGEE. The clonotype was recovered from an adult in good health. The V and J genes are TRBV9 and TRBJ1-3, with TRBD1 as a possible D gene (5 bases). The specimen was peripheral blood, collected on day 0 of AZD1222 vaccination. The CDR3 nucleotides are TGTGCCAGCAGCGTAGACAGGCTACACTCTGGAAACACCATATATTTT. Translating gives CASSVDRLHSGNTIYF.